This T cell receptor (beta chain) originates from a study of lymphopenia after photon versus proton radiotherapy. TCRdb's table, derived via immunoSEQ multiplex PCR, lists solely in-frame clones and lacks some. The sample carries around 50,000 clones, 70% to 85% recorded once. Study results and limitations: Survival link was tested only in deceased patients; proton benefit remains a possibility. Post-nadir diversity loss with photons came from oligoclonal expansion, particularly CD8+ Temra cells. Under photons, naive T cells and diversity fell while effector/memory populations rose.

V was cut by 7 bases and J by 1 base, with 11 bases left in between. This CDR3 is built from 15 residues. The germline V gene has CDR1 MNHNS and CDR2 SASEGT. A word on this clone: Its antigen is unidentified.

This receptor was obtained from a man in his 60s with pancreatic cancer. The starting material was peripheral blood, obtained from a patient treated with proton-based radiotherapy. The V gene is TRBV6-1, the J gene TRBJ2-6; the D gene could be TRBD1 or TRBD2 (5 bases each). The CDR3 reads CASTQGRSGANVLTF. CDR3 coding DNA: TGTGCCAGCACCCAGGGACGTTCTGGGGCCAACGTCCTGACTTTC.